This TCR beta chain is drawn from a study of shared clonotypes between healthy human individuals. Looking at the study overall: Three plates each covered CD4 naive and memory; CD8 naive two, CD8 memory one.

Findings and caveats of the study: Naive subsets generally had larger estimated richness than memory subsets.

Points on this clone: Its antigen is still unknown.

The input for sorted-subset replicate PCRs was approximately 200 ng DNA, about 30,000 T cell genomes. Libraries were prepared by immunoSEQ multiplex PCR; TCRdb keeps only in-frame clonotypes and omits some of them. This sample has about 2 million clones, with less than 95% found just once. Terminally differentiated effector memory CD45RA+ cells were excluded by CCR7 positive selection of CD45RO-negative cells. There are 14 residues in the CDR3. The V and J ends lost 10 bases and 5 bases, in that order; junction bases with no gene match: 13. Per germline, CDR1 MNHEY and CDR2 SMNVEV (reference sequence).

Sequenced input: naive CD8+ T cells sorted from blood. The TCR sequence derives from a man aged 18 to 29 in good health. The chain links TRBV27 to TRBJ2-5; 7 bases match TRBD1. The CDR3 DNA reads TGTGCCACCGCTCAGACAGGGAATGGGGAGACCCAGTACTTC. The encoded protein is CATAQTGNGETQYF.